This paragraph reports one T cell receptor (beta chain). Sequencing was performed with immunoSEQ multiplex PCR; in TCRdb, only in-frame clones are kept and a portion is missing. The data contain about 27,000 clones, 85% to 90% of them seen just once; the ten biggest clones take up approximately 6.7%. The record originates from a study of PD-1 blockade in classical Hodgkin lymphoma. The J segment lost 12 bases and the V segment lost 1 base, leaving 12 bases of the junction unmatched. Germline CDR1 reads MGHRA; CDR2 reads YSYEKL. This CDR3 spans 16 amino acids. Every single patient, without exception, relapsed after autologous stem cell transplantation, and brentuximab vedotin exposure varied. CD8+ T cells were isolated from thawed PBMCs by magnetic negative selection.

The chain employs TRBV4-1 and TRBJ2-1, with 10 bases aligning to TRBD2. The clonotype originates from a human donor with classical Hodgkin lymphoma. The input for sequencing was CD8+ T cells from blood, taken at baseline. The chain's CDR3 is CASSQAGLAVKDGQFF. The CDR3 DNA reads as TGCGCCAGCAGCCAAGCAGGACTAGCGGTCAAAGATGGGCAGTTCTTC.